The rows below give T cell receptor beta chains drawn from one sample of a study of T-cell reconstitution after alpha-beta-depleted transplantation in children. Each CDR3 protein is one row after TCRdb ran MiXCR on the PCR reads. The sample includes approximately 590,000 distinct CDR3 sequences, roughly a tenth of them seen just once. The specimen was PBMCs from the stem cell graft donor, collected from the stem cell graft. The receptors come from a human donor who donated a stem cell graft to a child with acute myeloid leukemia. Both conserved end residues are part of each CDR3. D genes are given only for firm matches. A clone size is listed for some rows: how often the clone was seen (once, few, many), or a class if it is expanded.

D gene: -; J gene: TRBJ2-1; clone size: -; V gene: TRBV5-1; CDR3 protein: CASRVDPYNEQFF; CDR3 DNA: TGCGCCAGCCGGGTGGACCCCTACAATGAGCAGTTCTTC
D gene: TRBD2; J gene: TRBJ2-2; clone size: few; V gene: TRBV6-1; CDR3 protein: CASRKGTAFSGRSYSGELFF; CDR3 DNA: TGTGCCAGCAGGAAGGGGACTGCCTTTAGCGGGAGGTCCTATTCCGGGGAGCTGTTTTTT
D gene: -; J gene: TRBJ2-1; clone size: many; V gene: TRBV4-2; CDR3 protein: CASSQNPEYPYNEQFF; CDR3 DNA: TGTGCCAGCAGCCAAAATCCCGAATACCCCTACAATGAGCAGTTCTTC
D gene: -; J gene: TRBJ2-7; clone size: many; V gene: TRBV29-1; CDR3 protein: CSVVTPRGPYEQYF; CDR3 DNA: TGCAGCGTTGTTACGCCCCGCGGCCCCTACGAGCAGTACTTC
D gene: -; J gene: TRBJ2-3; clone size: -; V gene: TRBV25-1; CDR3 protein: CASSEYNGYFTDTQYF; CDR3 DNA: TGTGCCAGCAGTGAATATAACGGATACTTCACAGATACGCAGTATTTT
D gene: TRBD2; J gene: TRBJ2-3; clone size: -; V gene: TRBV7-7; CDR3 protein: CASSPATSGSGDTQYF; CDR3 DNA: TGTGCTAGCAGCCCGGCGACTAGCGGGAGTGGAGATACGCAGTATTTT
D gene: TRBD2; J gene: TRBJ2-1; clone size: many; V gene: TRBV29-1; CDR3 protein: CSAGTSGSGNEQFF; CDR3 DNA: TGCAGCGCGGGGACTAGCGGGAGCGGCAATGAGCAGTTCTTC
D gene: -; J gene: TRBJ1-1; clone size: many; V gene: TRBV20-1; CDR3 protein: CSAFFKGGQAFF; CDR3 DNA: TGCAGTGCTTTCTTTAAGGGAGGTCAGGCTTTCTTT
D gene: -; J gene: TRBJ2-1; clone size: few; V gene: TRBV2; CDR3 protein: CARQGSYNEQFF; CDR3 DNA: TGTGCCAGACAGGGCTCCTACAATGAGCAGTTCTTC
D gene: TRBD1; J gene: TRBJ1-1; clone size: few; V gene: TRBV7-9; CDR3 protein: CASSFAQGEAFF; CDR3 DNA: TGTGCCAGCAGCTTCGCACAGGGGGAAGCTTTCTTT
D gene: -; J gene: TRBJ2-1; clone size: -; V gene: TRBV20-1; CDR3 protein: CSASPFDYAGHGNEQFF; CDR3 DNA: TGCAGTGCCTCACCTTTTGACTACGCGGGACATGGGAATGAGCAGTTCTTC
D gene: -; J gene: TRBJ1-4; clone size: -; V gene: TRBV19; CDR3 protein: CASSIAGATNEKLFF; CDR3 DNA: TGTGCCAGTAGTATTGCGGGGGCCACGAATGAAAAACTGTTTTTT
D gene: -; J gene: TRBJ2-7; clone size: few; V gene: TRBV5-1; CDR3 protein: CASSLAGTPTYEQYF; CDR3 DNA: TGCGCCAGCAGCTTGGCCGGGACTCCGACCTACGAGCAGTACTTC
D gene: -; J gene: TRBJ2-7; clone size: -; V gene: TRBV14; CDR3 protein: CASSQDQSYEQYF; CDR3 DNA: TGTGCCAGCAGCCAAGACCAGTCCTACGAGCAGTACTTC
D gene: TRBD1; J gene: TRBJ2-7; clone size: -; V gene: TRBV9; CDR3 protein: CASSVAPGQGSYEQYF; CDR3 DNA: TGTGCCAGCAGCGTAGCTCCGGGACAGGGCTCCTACGAGCAGTACTTC
D gene: TRBD2; J gene: TRBJ2-3; clone size: few; V gene: TRBV28; CDR3 protein: CASSPSGRAWDTQYF; CDR3 DNA: TGTGCCAGCAGTCCTAGCGGGAGGGCCTGGGATACGCAGTATTTT
D gene: TRBD2; J gene: TRBJ2-1; clone size: -; V gene: TRBV3-1; CDR3 protein: CASSQDEGLAGDNEQFF; CDR3 DNA: TGTGCCAGCAGCCAAGATGAGGGACTAGCGGGGGACAATGAGCAGTTCTTC
D gene: TRBD2; J gene: TRBJ2-7; clone size: -; V gene: TRBV20-1; CDR3 protein: CSARDFRASGGSYEQYF; CDR3 DNA: TGCAGTGCTAGAGATTTTAGGGCTAGCGGAGGATCCTACGAGCAGTACTTC
D gene: TRBD1; J gene: TRBJ2-3; clone size: few; V gene: TRBV5-5; CDR3 protein: CASSPFRTGGFDTQYF; CDR3 DNA: TGTGCCAGCAGCCCTTTTCGGACAGGGGGATTTGATACGCAGTATTTT
D gene: -; J gene: TRBJ2-1; clone size: few; V gene: TRBV7-9; CDR3 protein: CASSLTEANEQFF; CDR3 DNA: TGTGCCAGCAGCCTTACTGAGGCGAATGAGCAGTTCTTC
D gene: TRBD2; J gene: TRBJ2-1; clone size: -; V gene: TRBV7-9; CDR3 protein: CASSPGGLAGRQFF; CDR3 DNA: TGTGCCAGCAGCCCCGGGGGACTAGCGGGCCGGCAGTTCTTC
D gene: TRBD1; J gene: TRBJ1-1; clone size: many; V gene: TRBV6-2/TRBV6-3; CDR3 protein: CATDLQGRNTEAFF; CDR3 DNA: TGTGCCACCGATTTACAGGGGCGGAACACTGAAGCTTTCTTT
D gene: TRBD2; J gene: TRBJ2-7; clone size: -; V gene: TRBV12-3/TRBV12-4; CDR3 protein: CASKLAGTYEQYF; CDR3 DNA: TGTGCCAGCAAACTAGCGGGAACCTACGAGCAGTACTTC
D gene: TRBD2; J gene: TRBJ2-1; clone size: few; V gene: TRBV7-9; CDR3 protein: CASSVRLAGVVYNEQFF; CDR3 DNA: TGTGCCAGCAGCGTTCGACTAGCGGGAGTGGTCTACAATGAGCAGTTCTTC
D gene: -; J gene: TRBJ2-3; clone size: few; V gene: TRBV7-2; CDR3 protein: CASRAGLRADTQYF; CDR3 DNA: TGTGCCAGCAGGGCGGGACTCAGGGCAGATACGCAGTATTTT
D gene: TRBD1; J gene: TRBJ1-2; clone size: few; V gene: TRBV12-3/TRBV12-4; CDR3 protein: CASRPTGDHGYTF; CDR3 DNA: TGTGCCAGCAGACCAACAGGGGACCATGGCTACACCTTC
D gene: -; J gene: TRBJ2-7; clone size: -; V gene: TRBV18; CDR3 protein: CASSRGDSNYEQYF; CDR3 DNA: TGTGCCAGCTCACGCGGGGACTCTAATTACGAGCAGTACTTC